Detailed here is one T cell receptor (beta chain). This clonotype has only one observation. The antigen this receptor binds is unknown. Base qualities are not provided; no much larger clone lies one nucleotide away. Resting on one read, the evidence is weak. TCRbeta-specific cDNA was reverse-transcribed from 500 ng total RNA using a constant-region primer and ProtoScript II reverse transcriptase. TCRbeta libraries were built with three nested multiplex PCR rounds, a slightly modified ARM-PCR procedure. The first two PCR rounds used multiplex TRBV1-TRBV30 forward primers with a Cbeta reverse primer, each for about 10 cycles. Sample barcodes and Illumina adapters were added in a final 25-cycle PCR using Deep VentR polymerase. Before sequencing, amplicons of 200-500 bp were gel-purified using a QIAquick gel extraction kit. The TCRbeta amplicons were sequenced with 250-bp paired-end reads on an Illumina HiSeq 2500. The source study handled its data this way. To recover full CDR3 sequences, reads were quality-trimmed using Trimmomatic v0.33 and paired reads were then merged using FLASH v1.2.11. V, D and J germline segments were assigned to the rearranged TCRbeta sequences by MiGEC v1.2.1b. Clonotype statistics and Shannon-Wiener diversity indices were computed with VDJtools v1.0.0. Except for diversity analysis, only the 250 most abundant clonotypes of each sample were used in subsequent analyses to reduce sampling bias. Clones were called with MiXCR by TCRdb after fastp trimmed the public reads at Q25, and only in-frame beta chains were retained. CDR3 protein sequences are deduplicated, and each keeps its most common genes and DNA. In this record, the V and J calls reflect TCRdb's handling and not the investigators' own analysis. The sample records 300,000 to 350,000 distinct CDR3 sequences, less than 75% of which are singletons. About 6.1% of the sample belongs to the ten largest clones.

The sample originates from a study of tumor-infiltrating lymphocytes in primary liver carcinoma (dated by TCRdb to the late 2010s). With respect to the entire study: Between late 2015 and early 2016, roughly 5 patients in China with histopathologically diagnosed primary liver carcinoma had their tumors surgically resected. The five patients, three men and two women aged 30 to 69 years, had hepatocellular carcinoma (four) or combined HCC and intrahepatic cholangiocarcinoma (one). The five patients had tumors of stage T1-T3 N0M0, with maximum diameters ranging from 4.2 to 10 cm. Samples yielded roughly 3.65 to 7.5 million productive TCRbeta reads; read depth did not differ significantly between tissue types. TCRbeta repertoire sequencing, expression microarrays and whole-exome sequencing were combined in the study across five regions of each liver tumor, with adjacent normal tissue and blood also included. TCRbeta repertoire sequencing covered about 35 specimens from 5 patients: roughly 25 tumor regions, 5 adjacent noncancerous liver tissues and 5 peripheral blood samples. Reproducibility between technical replicate repertoires was high, with correlation coefficients above 0.98 and mean shared-clone rates near 0.89. Here is what the overall study found, with its caveats: Compared with blood, tumors had a significantly larger share of the repertoire taken up by the top 250 clones (p = 0.039). Bulk unsorted samples precluded comparing CD4+ and CD8+ T cell repertoires. Consistent with antigen-driven expansion, pairs of tumor regions showed higher repertoire overlap (mean roughly 35%) than either tumor-adjacent pairs (around 17%) or tumor-blood pairs (roughly 14%). Only the TCR beta chain was sequenced, which likely underestimates true repertoire diversity because unpaired alpha chains were not captured. With just four or five patients in the study, the authors point out that the findings should be validated in a larger study.

The CDR3 holds 15 amino acids from the cysteine to the phenylalanine. Only the CDR3 region is kept as DNA, spanning 45 bases read in frame from base 1. CDR1 and CDR2 were assigned from the germline V gene as MDHEN and SYDVKM. V trim: 4 bases; J trim: 11 bases; unmatched bases: 16. TRIzol reagent was used to extract blood RNA from unsorted whole blood, while the DNeasy Blood & Tissue kit provided the germline DNA. Chronic HBV infection was present in the patients, and the patients were treatment-naive at sampling. Before surgery, about 4 milliliters of peripheral blood were collected into K2EDTA tubes.

This clonotype originated in a man between 40 and 49 years old with primary liver carcinoma and hepatitis B virus infection. The sequence links TRBV28 to TRBJ1-1, and 7 bases in between align with TRBD1. The specimen was peripheral blood. The nucleotide sequence reads as follows: TGTGCCAGCAGTTCCCCCGGGACAGATCATCTGGGGGCTTTCTTT. Its translation reads: CASSSPGTDHLGAFF. Outside the CDR3, residues come from the reference TRBV28 and TRBJ1-1 proteins, so the full variable domain is: DVKVTQSSRYLVKRTGEKVFLECVQDMDHENMFWYRQDPGLGLRLIYFSYDVKMKEKGDIPEGYSVSREKKERFSLILESASTNQTSMYLCASSSPGTDHLGAFFGQGTRLTVV.